One and the same sample provided the 14 T cell receptor beta chains below, sequenced in a study of shared clonotypes between healthy human individuals. Here immunoSEQ multiplex PCR was the method, and the copy in TCRdb shows in-frame clones only, minus some. The table includes about 1 million clones, around 75% detected once. The sample comprised memory CD4+ T cells sorted from blood. The subset here: CD45RA-negative fraction. The receptor set was obtained from a man between 18 and 29 years old in good health.

The rearrangement joins TRBV11-2 to TRBJ1-4; a possible D gene is TRBD1 (5 bases). CDR3 length equals 17 residues. Germline values: CDR1 SGHAT, CDR2 FQNNGV. V was clipped by 4 bases and J by 2 bases, with 17 bases between them. This CDR3 reads CASSSGAGMLTNEKLFF. In DNA, the CDR3 is TGTGCCAGCAGCTCCGGCGCAGGGATGTTGACTAATGAAAAACTGTTTTTT.

V usage is TRBV5-6 and J usage is TRBJ1-3; a weak D match, TRBD1 (5 bases). Trimming left V 3 bases short and J 6 bases short, with 10 bases between. The length of the CDR3 is 13 residues. The germline CDR1 and CDR2 sequences are SGHDT and YYEEEE. The CDR3 spells CASSSGTINTIYF. For the CDR3, the DNA is TGTGCCAGCAGCTCCGGGACGATAAACACCATATATTTT.

This clone was found a few times. CDR3 loop: CASSQDGDSFYNEQFF. In nucleotides, the CDR3 is TGCGCCAGCAGCCAAGATGGGGACTCCTTTTACAATGAGCAGTTCTTC. The chain uses TRBV4-1 and TRBJ2-1; a weak D match, TRBD2 (6 bases). The V and J ends lost 0 bases and 4 bases respectively, with 13 bases between them. The germline V gene encodes CDR1 MGHRA and CDR2 YSYEKL. The CDR3 is made up of 16 amino acids.

This clone was recorded a few times. Other DNA sequences in this sample translate to the same CDR3. The chain links TRBV7-9 to TRBJ1-1; D gene uncertain. Trimming removed 3 bases at V and 2 bases at J, with 4 bases between. CDR1 and CDR2 (germline): SEHNR, FQNEAQ (reference sequence). This CDR3 comprises 12 residues. DNA of the CDR3: TGTGCCAGCAGCTTGGAAAACACTGAAGCTTTCTTT. Its translation is CASSLENTEAFF.

The V call is TRBV29-1, the J call TRBJ2-5, with 11 bases fitting TRBD2. The length of the CDR3 is 15 residues. Germline CDR1 and CDR2: SQVTM and ANQGSEA. J was trimmed by 2 bases and V by 7 bases; bases with no gene match: 9. The CDR3 DNA follows: TGCAGCGCCCTCGGGACTAGCGGCCGTCAAGAGACCCAGTACTTC. Translating gives CSALGTSGRQETQYF.

The chain recombines TRBV2 with TRBJ2-7, with D perhaps matching TRBD1 or TRBD2 (6 bases each). From germline, CDR1 is SNHLY and CDR2 FYNNEI. This CDR3 contains 13 residues. The V end was cut by 4 bases, the J end by 4 bases, with 11 bases between. This chain's CDR3 is CASSGGARYEQYF. CDR3 sequence (DNA): TGTGCCAGCAGTGGGGGGGCACGATACGAGCAGTACTTC.

The chain combines TRBV6-1 with TRBJ2-7, with D tentatively TRBD1 (5 bases). Trimming left V 4 bases short and J 1 base short, with 14 bases between. This CDR3 has 15 residues. Germline CDR1 reads MNHNS; CDR2 reads SASEGT. The CDR3 is CASSGRKGNSYEQYF. The CDR3 DNA sequence: TGTGCCAGCAGTGGGCGAAAGGGGAATTCCTACGAGCAGTACTTC.

The J gene is TRBJ2-2, the V gene TRBV11-2; a weak D match, TRBD2 (6 bases). Trimming pared 6 bases from V and 5 bases from J, leaving 10 bases between. Germline V gene lookup returns CDR1 SGHAT and CDR2 FQNNGV. This CDR3 is built from 13 residues. In DNA form, the CDR3 reads TGTGCCAGCAGTTCAGGGACTACCGGGGAGCTGTTTTTT. It yields the protein CASSSGTTGELFF.

The chain recombines TRBV27 with TRBJ2-7; tentative D call: TRBD2 (6 bases). This CDR3 contains 16 residues. V was cut by 7 bases and J by 0 bases, with 19 bases left in between. CDR1 is MNHEY, CDR2 SMNVEV, per germline (reference sequence). The CDR3 nucleotides read TGTGCCAGCATCAAAAAACGGGAGCTCCCCTCCTACGAGCAGTACTTC. Its translation: CASIKKRELPSYEQYF.

The V and J genes are TRBV2 and TRBJ1-5, with 10 bases lining up with TRBD1. V lost 6 bases and J lost 6; bases outside the gene matches: 8. The CDR3 runs to 15 residues. Germline CDR1 and CDR2: SNHLY and FYNNEI. The CDR3, as DNA: TGTGCCAGCAGGCCGGACAGGGGGGGTTTTCAGCCCCAGCATTTT. It is translated as CASRPDRGGFQPQHF. Together with reference TRBV2 and TRBJ1-5, the CDR3 gives the full variable domain: EPEVTQTPSHQVTQMGQEVILRCVPISNHLYFYWYRQILGQKVEFLVSFYNNEISEKSEIFDDQFSVERPDGSNFTLKIRSTKLEDSAMYFCASRPDRGGFQPQHFGDGTRLSIL.

The chain employs TRBV6-5 and TRBJ1-1; D is perhaps TRBD1 (5 bases). CDR3 length equals 13 residues. V was cut by 0 bases and J by 7 bases, with 9 bases left in between. In germline, CDR1 is MNHEY, CDR2 SVGAGI. DNA for the CDR3: TGTGCCAGCAGTTACTCCCGGGACGGTGAAGCTTTCTTT. This sequence encodes CASSYSRDGEAFF.

The V call is TRBV10-3, the J call TRBJ2-2; 12 nucleotides agree with TRBD1. The trim removed 6 bases at V and 6 bases at J, leaving 5 bases unmatched. This CDR3 comprises 15 residues. In germline, CDR1 is ENHRY, CDR2 SYGVKD. Here the CDR3 reads CAISPGQGAAGELFF. The CDR3 DNA reads TGTGCCATCAGCCCGGGACAGGGGGCGGCCGGGGAGCTGTTTTTT.

The chain links TRBV19 to TRBJ2-1; D may match TRBD1 or TRBD2 (6 bases each). CDR1 and CDR2 (germline): LNHDA, SQIVND (reference sequence). Deletions cut 4 bases from V and 8 bases from J, with 15 bases between. The length of the CDR3 is 14 residues. CDR3 sequence (DNA): TGTGCCAGTAGTAAGAGGGGGGAGTGGCATGAGCAGTTCTTC. This codes for CASSKRGEWHEQFF.

The rearrangement uses TRBV19 and TRBJ1-2; D gene ambiguous. V dropped 0 bases and J dropped 2 bases, with 13 bases sitting between them. The CDR3 loop spans 16 amino acids. The germline V gene encodes CDR1 LNHDA and CDR2 SQIVND (reference sequence). CDR3 sequence (DNA): TGTGCCAGTAGTATAGAGTGGTCAGTCCGGAACTATGGCTACACCTTC. Translating gives CASSIEWSVRNYGYTF.